This is a list of T cell receptor beta chains from one sample in a study of blood T cell repertoires in COVID-19. Sequenced by immunoSEQ multiplex PCR; TCRdb stores in-frame clones only, minus some. This sample has about 54,000 clones, with roughly 90% found just once. Sequencing was performed on peripheral blood. All receptors come from a man aged 50 to 60 with acute or convalescent COVID-19. The conserved cysteine and the conserved F or W are not part of the CDR3 here. The order of the fields is V gene, CDR3 protein.

v_call: TRBV5-1
cdr3_aa: ASGTGGFTDTQY

v_call: TRBV30
cdr3_aa: AWKEGTFYGYT

v_call: TRBV4-2
cdr3_aa: ASSQEQGNSYEQY

v_call: TRBV11-2
cdr3_aa: ASSKGYFGGNSYEQY

v_call: TRBV11-2
cdr3_aa: ASSLGTASSYEQY

v_call: TRBV30
cdr3_aa: AWSVPAGGNEKLF

v_call: TRBV9
cdr3_aa: ASSVGHGVSSGNTIY

v_call: TRBV9
cdr3_aa: ASSLRQGGMRNYGYT

v_call: TRBV3-1/TRBV3-2
cdr3_aa: ASSHDRGSEPREQY

v_call: TRBV19
cdr3_aa: ASSGSKAETQY

v_call: TRBV5-4
cdr3_aa: ASRPGLADEQY

v_call: TRBV5-1
cdr3_aa: ASSLGTSGRGGYNEQF

v_call: TRBV19
cdr3_aa: ASKVTGGRWDNEQF

v_call: TRBV19
cdr3_aa: ASSIGQMNTEAF

v_call: TRBV5-6
cdr3_aa: ASSRDFRYTDTQY

v_call: TRBV24-1
cdr3_aa: ATSSSGTDRYSNQPQH

v_call: TRBV7-6
cdr3_aa: ASSLASASGQNIQY

v_call: TRBV5-1
cdr3_aa: ASSLGLAGIGDEQF

v_call: TRBV2
cdr3_aa: ASSVVGELF

v_call: TRBV6-4
cdr3_aa: ASSAGRGETQY

v_call: TRBV11-3
cdr3_aa: ASSSYSGQGNTGELF

v_call: TRBV19
cdr3_aa: ASSPQTGVAYYEQY